A selection of T cell receptor beta chains follows, all from one sample in a study of blood T cells in healthy people across ages. One entry per CDR3 protein results from TCRdb running MiXCR on the 5' RACE reads. The data hold about 1.4 million distinct CDR3 sequences, with approximately 59% observed a single time. Sequencing was done on a sample of blood. The origin of the receptors is a man younger than 30 in good health. CDR3s include the opening cysteine and the closing phenylalanine or tryptophan. A D gene is named only where the DNA matches it firmly. A row's size may be missing; if present it is once, few, many or a size class.

size,V,J,D,DNA,CDR3
NA,TRBV12-3/TRBV12-4,TRBJ2-1,TRBD2,TGTGCCAGCGTCTCTAGCGGCAGCTCCTACAATGAGCAGTTCTTC,CASVSSGSSYNEQFF
few,TRBV12-3/TRBV12-4,TRBJ2-2,NA,TGTGCCAGCAGTCCGGGGAACACCGGGGAGCTGTTTTTT,CASSPGNTGELFF
once,TRBV7-2,TRBJ1-3,NA,TGTGCCAGCAGCCCTCTGAGCTCTGGAAACACCATATATTTT,CASSPLSSGNTIYF
NA,TRBV28,TRBJ1-2,NA,TGTGCCAGCAGACCGGACAGTAGGGCCTATGGCTACACCTTC,CASRPDSRAYGYTF
once,TRBV6-6,TRBJ2-4,NA,TGTGCCAGCAGTTACTCTGGACAGAGTGAGGGGTATAGCATTCAGTACTTC,CASSYSGQSEGYSIQYF
NA,TRBV20-1,TRBJ2-7,NA,TGCAGTGCCCTGAGTAGGGAGGTCGAGCAGTACTTC,CSALSREVEQYF
NA,TRBV12-3/TRBV12-4,TRBJ2-1,NA,TGTGCCAGCAGTTCTAACTGGTGGAATGAGCAGTTCTTC,CASSSNWWNEQFF
NA,TRBV20-1,TRBJ2-5,NA,TGCAGTGCTAGAGATGGGTACGGACAAGAGACCCAGTACTTC,CSARDGYGQETQYF
few,TRBV7-9,TRBJ2-3,NA,TGTGCCAGCAGCCTGTACGAAGGATTAGGGCAGTATTTT,CASSLYEGLGQYF
NA,TRBV5-1,TRBJ2-7,NA,TGCGCCAGCAGCTTGGGTCACGCCTACGAGCAGTACTTC,CASSLGHAYEQYF
NA,TRBV25-1,TRBJ1-1,NA,TGTGCCAGCACGGGCACAGCCCACACTGAAGCTTTCTTT,CASTGTAHTEAFF
NA,TRBV24-1,TRBJ2-3,TRBD2,TGTGCCACCAGTTATCGGGAGGGCCGGAGGGAGACAGATACGCAGTATTTT,CATSYREGRRETDTQYF
NA,TRBV20-1,TRBJ2-3,NA,TGCAGTGCTAGAGAGTGGCTAGTCGGAACAGATACGCAGTATTTT,CSAREWLVGTDTQYF
NA,TRBV2,TRBJ1-2,NA,TGTGCCAGGGGGGACTCTAAGGGGGTATCGTATGGCTACACCTTC,CARGDSKGVSYGYTF
NA,TRBV7-8,TRBJ2-5,NA,TGTGCCAGCAGCCTGGAGACTGAGTACCAAGAGACCCAGTACTTC,CASSLETEYQETQYF
NA,TRBV7-8,TRBJ2-7,NA,TGTGCCAGCAGCTTAGACGGACAGGGACTAAACTACGAGCAGTACTTC,CASSLDGQGLNYEQYF
NA,TRBV4-1,TRBJ2-1,TRBD1,TGCGCCAGCAGCCAAGAATGGGGACAGGGCAACAATGGGCAGTTCTTC,CASSQEWGQGNNGQFF
NA,TRBV10-1,TRBJ2-5,NA,TGCGCCAGCAGTGAGTCGATTCCAGAGAGTCGAGAGACCCAGTACTTC,CASSESIPESRETQYF
NA,TRBV21-1,TRBJ2-5,NA,TGTGCCAGAGAGACAGGGAAAGAGACCCAGTACTTC,CARETGKETQYF
NA,TRBV12-5,TRBJ1-5,NA,TGTGCTAGTGGCCTCTACAATCAGCCCCAGCATTTT,CASGLYNQPQHF
NA,TRBV11-1,TRBJ2-4,NA,TGTGCCAGCAGCCCCGGGAGTGACGACTGGGGGAGAAACATTCAGTACTTC,CASSPGSDDWGRNIQYF
few,TRBV3-1,TRBJ2-2,NA,TGTGCCAGCAGCCAAGTGGCAGGCAACACCGGGGAGCTGTTTTTT,CASSQVAGNTGELFF
once,TRBV7-6,TRBJ1-3,TRBD1,TGTGCCAGCAGCCCCCGACAGGGTAGCTCTGGAAACACCATATATTTT,CASSPRQGSSGNTIYF
NA,TRBV18,TRBJ2-7,NA,TGTGCCAGCTCACCACGGGACCTAGGGGACTACGAGCAGTACTTC,CASSPRDLGDYEQYF
NA,TRBV5-1,TRBJ2-7,TRBD2,TGCGCCAGCAGGCCCGTTAGCGGGAGGGCCTACGAGCAGTACTTC,CASRPVSGRAYEQYF
NA,TRBV20-1,TRBJ2-3,TRBD2,TGCAGTGCTAGAGATAGGACTAGCGGGAGTTCTACGCAGTATTTT,CSARDRTSGSSTQYF
NA,TRBV12-3/TRBV12-4,TRBJ2-5,TRBD1,TGTGCCAGCAGCCCGCCACAGGGGGCATGGCAAGAGACCCAGTACTTC,CASSPPQGAWQETQYF
NA,TRBV4-1,TRBJ2-7,NA,TGCGCCAGCAGCCAAGTATATGCGGGGGCGGGGTACGAGCAGTACTTC,CASSQVYAGAGYEQYF
NA,TRBV20-1,TRBJ2-7,NA,TGCAGTGCTCCAGAAATTGGATTCGACTACGTTGGCGAGCAGTACTTC,CSAPEIGFDYVGEQYF